This entry features one T cell receptor (beta chain) sequence. This clonotype showed up many times. The antigen it binds to is not known. At one end the junction does not follow the germline gene, possibly because of a read error. TCR beta CDR3 regions were amplified from RNA transcripts. For the first round of RT-PCR on the TCR CDR3, the HTBI primer set was used together with the Qiagen OneStep RT-PCR kit. Libraries were constructed in a second round of multiplex PCR, after which size selection and purification were performed. The libraries were sequenced on an Illumina HiSeq2000 using paired-end 100 bp reads. For the original study's pipeline: Raw data were processed with SOAPnuke, discarding reads with adapters, uncalled bases, mean Phred below 15, or no exact constant-primer or identifier match. High-quality paired reads were merged using COPE v1.2.5, and each unique nucleotide sequence was defined as a clonotype. Clonotypes were aligned to IMGT TRBV, TRBD and TRBJ reference segments using MiTCR v1.1. The analysis included only V-J combinations with a frequency above 0.0001, which together covered more than 98% of the repertoires. The TCS score was defined as F50 (clonal expansion) divided by E x V (chaos), with BLOSUM62-based TCRdist calculated between CDR3 peptides within each V-J. Welch's t-statistics and random forest reduced fewer than 600 V-J features to roughly 13, which were used in a naive Bayes classifier (R e1071). TCRdb reworked the public reads: Q25 trimming with fastp, MiXCR clone assembly, productive beta chains retained. Merged by CDR3 protein, the rows form single entries marked with the most common genes and DNA. The V and J calls shown here were made by TCRdb, not taken from the authors' results. This sample lists 350,000 or so distinct CDR3 sequences; less than 20% were detected once. The top ten hold roughly a sixth of the sample.

Ophthalmopathy patients had moderately to severely active disease, with a Clinical Activity Score of 3 or more, a NOSPECS grade of 4 or more, and a disease duration of less than 3 months. Any patient with an uncontrolled infection, another autoimmune disease, pregnancy or lactation was excluded. Diagnoses relied on clinical symptoms, serum thyroxine and TRAb, thyroid ultrasound and orbital computed tomography. PBMCs were isolated from about 10 ml of fresh peripheral blood by Ficoll-Paque density gradient centrifugation. Total RNA was extracted with Trizol reagent, and quality was checked on an Agilent 2100 Bioanalyzer. Based on the germline V gene, the CDR1 and CDR2 sequences are LGHNA and YNFKEQ. Including the terminal cysteine and phenylalanine, the CDR3 comprises 15 residues. Of the read, only the CDR3 DNA is kept; its 45 bases are in frame from base 1. This specimen comes from a study of T cells in Graves' hyperthyroidism and ophthalmopathy (dated by TCRdb to the late 2010s). Some background on the complete study: Peripheral blood was collected at initial diagnosis, before any treatment. For training and testing, the 95 to 100 patients in the discovery cohort were randomly divided in a 7:3 ratio. Whether ophthalmopathy could be predicted prospectively was tested in an independent validation cohort made up of under 20 hyperthyroidism patients plus 17 patients who later progressed to ophthalmopathy. After blood sampling, hyperthyroidism patients were treated with methimazole at a starting dose of 30 mg daily, and ophthalmopathy patients were treated with high-dose intravenous methylprednisolone. TCR Vbeta CDR3 sequencing of 130 to 150 peripheral blood samples (more than 40 ophthalmopathy, 75 to 85 hyperthyroidism and roughly 17 progressor patients) is reported in the paper. In several Graves' hyperthyroidism patients, the study also compared T-cell repertoires from thyroid tissue with T-cell repertoires from blood. To identify distinguishing TCR V-J signatures, a discovery cohort of about 95 patients was used, comprising some 45 with Graves' ophthalmopathy and some 60 with stable Graves' hyperthyroidism.

Here is what the overall study found, with its caveats: In validation, the model predicted progression to ophthalmopathy with approximately 70% sensitivity and around 72% specificity, a median of approximately 6.7 months before onset. Sample size was not statistically predetermined, and blinding of investigators to group allocation was not performed. A 13 V-J signature model separated ophthalmopathy from stable hyperthyroidism, with 87.88% sensitivity and 81.08% specificity in cross-validation and 80%/75% in testing. Most expanded thyroid clonotypes (frequency above 0.001) were also detected in blood, a finding suggesting that blood repertoires may reflect thyroid immune responses.

Input material: blood. Here the chain combines TRBV4-2 and TRBJ1-1, with the D gene uncertain. The sequence came from a woman aged 35 to 49 with Graves' ophthalmopathy. CDR3 reads: CASSQADLMNTEVFF. The base sequence is TGTGCCAGCAGCCAGGCAGACTTAATGAACACTGAAGTTTTCTTT.